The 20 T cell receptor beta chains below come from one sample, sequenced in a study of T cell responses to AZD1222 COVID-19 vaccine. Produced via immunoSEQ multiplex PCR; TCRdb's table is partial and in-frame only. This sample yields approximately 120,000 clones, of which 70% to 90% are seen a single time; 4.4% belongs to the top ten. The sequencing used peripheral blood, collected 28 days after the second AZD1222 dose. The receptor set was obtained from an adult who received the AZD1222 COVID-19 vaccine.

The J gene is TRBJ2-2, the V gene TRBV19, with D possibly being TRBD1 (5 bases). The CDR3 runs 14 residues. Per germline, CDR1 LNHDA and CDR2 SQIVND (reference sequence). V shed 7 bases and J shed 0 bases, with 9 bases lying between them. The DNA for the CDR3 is TGTGCCAGTAAGTGGGGCCCGAACACCGGGGAGCTGTTTTTT. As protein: CASKWGPNTGELFF.

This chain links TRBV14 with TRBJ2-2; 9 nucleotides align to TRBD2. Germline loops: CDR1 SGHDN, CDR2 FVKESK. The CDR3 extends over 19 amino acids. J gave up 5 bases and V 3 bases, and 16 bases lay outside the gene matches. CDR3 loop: CASSHNTGYSGSRTGELFF. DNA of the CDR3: TGTGCCAGCAGCCACAATACGGGATATAGCGGGAGCCGGACCGGGGAGCTGTTTTTT.

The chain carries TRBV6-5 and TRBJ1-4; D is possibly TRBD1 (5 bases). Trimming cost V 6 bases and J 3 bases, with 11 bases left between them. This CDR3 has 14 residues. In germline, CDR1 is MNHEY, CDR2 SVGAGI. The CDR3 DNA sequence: TGTGCCAGCAGCGAGGGGTTAGCTAATGAAAAACTGTTTTTT. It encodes CASSEGLANEKLFF.

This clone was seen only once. The CDR3 protein is CASSYNQDTQYF. The CDR3 coding sequence is TGTGCCAGCAGTTACAATCAAGATACGCAGTATTTT. V is TRBV6-5 and J is TRBJ2-3; D gene unclear. V lost 2 bases and J 5 bases, leaving 5 bases between the germline ends. The V gene's germline CDR1 is MNHEY and CDR2 SVGAGI. The CDR3 sequence is 12 residues long.

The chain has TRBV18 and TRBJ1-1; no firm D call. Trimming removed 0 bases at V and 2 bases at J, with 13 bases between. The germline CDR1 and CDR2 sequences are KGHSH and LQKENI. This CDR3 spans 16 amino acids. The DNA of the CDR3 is TGTGCCAGCTCACCACCGTCCCGGGGAGGTAACACTGAAGCTTTCTTT. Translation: CASSPPSRGGNTEAFF.

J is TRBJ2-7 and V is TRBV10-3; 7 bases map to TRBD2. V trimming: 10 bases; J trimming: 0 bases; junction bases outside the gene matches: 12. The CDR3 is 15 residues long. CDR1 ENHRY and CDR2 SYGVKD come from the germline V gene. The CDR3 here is CATSRVGGNSYEQYF. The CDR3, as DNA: TGTGCCACCAGCCGCGTCGGGGGGAACTCCTACGAGCAGTACTTC.

The CDR3 bases are TGTGCCAGTAGTCAGGGGAACCAAGAGACCCAGTACTTC. Translation: CASSQGNQETQYF. The chain joins TRBV19 to TRBJ2-5; tentatively, D is TRBD1 (6 bases). The CDR3 consists of 13 residues. The germline V gene has CDR1 LNHDA and CDR2 SQIVND (reference sequence). Trimming took off 5 bases at V and 0 bases at J, with 7 bases between the two ends.

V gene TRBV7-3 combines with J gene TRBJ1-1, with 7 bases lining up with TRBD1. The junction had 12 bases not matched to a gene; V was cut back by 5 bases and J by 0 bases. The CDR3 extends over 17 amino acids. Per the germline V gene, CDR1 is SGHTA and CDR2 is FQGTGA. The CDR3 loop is CASSPRGGGPMNTEAFF. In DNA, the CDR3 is TGTGCCAGCAGCCCCCGGGGAGGGGGCCCTATGAACACTGAAGCTTTCTTT.

For the CDR3, the DNA is TGTGCCAGCAGGCGGGATGGTACCGGGGAGCTGTTTTTT. Translating gives CASRRDGTGELFF. The chain couples TRBV4-2 to TRBJ2-2; a weak D match, TRBD2 (6 bases). The CDR3 extends over 13 amino acids. Germline V lookup: CDR1 LGHNA, CDR2 YNFKEQ. Trimming left V 6 bases short and J 5 bases short, with 10 bases between.

CDR3 sequence: CASSYNYEQYF. The CDR3 nucleotides read TGTGCCAGCAGTTACAATTACGAGCAGTACTTC. The chain links TRBV5-4 to TRBJ2-7; D is undetermined. V lost 5 bases to trimming and J lost 4 bases, with 7 bases between them. Germline V gene data show CDR1 as SGHNT and CDR2 as YYREEE (reference sequence). The CDR3 loop spans 11 amino acids.

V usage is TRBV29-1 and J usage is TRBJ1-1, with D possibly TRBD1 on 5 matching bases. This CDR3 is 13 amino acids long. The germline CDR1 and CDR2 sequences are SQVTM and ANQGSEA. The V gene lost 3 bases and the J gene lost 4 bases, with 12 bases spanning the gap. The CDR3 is CSVEDIGSTEAFF. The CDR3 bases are TGCAGCGTTGAGGACATTGGCAGCACTGAAGCTTTCTTT.

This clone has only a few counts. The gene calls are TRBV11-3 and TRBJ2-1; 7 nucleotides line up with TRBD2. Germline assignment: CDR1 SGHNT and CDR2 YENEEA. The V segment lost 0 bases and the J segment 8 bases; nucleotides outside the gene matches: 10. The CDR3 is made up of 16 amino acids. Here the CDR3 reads CASSLDGRGGMDEQFF. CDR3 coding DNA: TGTGCCAGCAGCTTAGATGGGCGCGGGGGAATGGATGAGCAGTTCTTC.

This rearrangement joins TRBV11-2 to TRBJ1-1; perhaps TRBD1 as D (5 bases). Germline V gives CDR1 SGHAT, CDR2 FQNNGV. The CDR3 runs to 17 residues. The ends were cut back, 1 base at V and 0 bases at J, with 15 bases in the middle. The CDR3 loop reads CASSLGLTGGLNTEAFF. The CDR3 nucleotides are TGTGCCAGCAGCTTAGGTTTAACTGGGGGTTTGAACACTGAAGCTTTCTTT.

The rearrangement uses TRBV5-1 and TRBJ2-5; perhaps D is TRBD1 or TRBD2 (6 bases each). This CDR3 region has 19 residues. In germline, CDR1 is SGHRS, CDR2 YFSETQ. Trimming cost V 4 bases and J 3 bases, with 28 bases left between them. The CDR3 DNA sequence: TGCGCCAGCAGCCCCGTAGGGGGGCGACTGTTCTCCCTAAAAGAGACCCAGTACTTC. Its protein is CASSPVGGRLFSLKETQYF. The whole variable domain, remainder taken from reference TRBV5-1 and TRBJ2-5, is KAGVTQTPRYLIKTRGQQVTLSCSPISGHRSVSWYQQTPGQGLQFLFEYFSETQRNKGNFPGRFSGRQFSNSRSEMNVSTLELGDSALYLCASSPVGGRLFSLKETQYFGPGTRLLVL.

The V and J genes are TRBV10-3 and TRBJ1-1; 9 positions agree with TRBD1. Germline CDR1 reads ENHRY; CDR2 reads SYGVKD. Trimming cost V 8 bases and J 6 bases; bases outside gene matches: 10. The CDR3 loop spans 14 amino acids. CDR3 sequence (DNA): TGTGCCATCGTGGCGGGACAGGGAAGGGCTGAAGCTTTCTTT. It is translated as CAIVAGQGRAEAFF.

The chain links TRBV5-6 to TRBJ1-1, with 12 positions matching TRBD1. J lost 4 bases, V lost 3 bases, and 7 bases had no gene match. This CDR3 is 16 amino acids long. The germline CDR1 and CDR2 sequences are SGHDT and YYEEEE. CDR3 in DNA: TGTGCCAGCAGCTACCGGGACAGGGGGCTGGTCACTGAAGCTTTCTTT. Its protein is CASSYRDRGLVTEAFF.

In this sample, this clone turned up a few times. The CDR3 sequence: CASSLANPYEQYF. For the CDR3, the DNA is TGTGCCAGCAGCTTAGCGAACCCCTACGAGCAGTACTTC. The J gene is TRBJ2-7, the V gene TRBV7-9; D is uncertain. CDR3 length: 13 amino acids. Trimming cost V 0 bases and J 2 bases, with 5 bases left between them. Germline V gene sequence: CDR1 SEHNR, CDR2 FQNEAQ (reference sequence).

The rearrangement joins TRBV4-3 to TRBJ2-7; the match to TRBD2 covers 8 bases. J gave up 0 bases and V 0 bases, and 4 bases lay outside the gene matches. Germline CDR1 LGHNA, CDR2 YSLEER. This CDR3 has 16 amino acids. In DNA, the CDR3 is TGCGCCAGCAGCCAAGATCTGACTAGCGTCTCCTACGAGCAGTACTTC. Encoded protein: CASSQDLTSVSYEQYF.

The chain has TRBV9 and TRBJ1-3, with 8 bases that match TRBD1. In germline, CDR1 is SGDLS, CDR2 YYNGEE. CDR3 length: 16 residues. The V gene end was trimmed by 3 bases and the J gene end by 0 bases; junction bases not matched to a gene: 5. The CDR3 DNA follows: TGTGCCAGCAGCGGCGGACAGGGTTACTCTGGAAACACCATATATTTT. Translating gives CASSGGQGYSGNTIYF.

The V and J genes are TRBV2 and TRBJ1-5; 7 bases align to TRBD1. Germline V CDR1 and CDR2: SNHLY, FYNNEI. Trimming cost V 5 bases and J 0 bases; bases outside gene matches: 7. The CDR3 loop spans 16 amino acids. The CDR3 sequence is CASSNVGQTSNQPQHF. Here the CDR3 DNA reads TGTGCCAGCAGTAACGTGGGACAGACTAGCAATCAGCCCCAGCATTTT.